This entry describes one TCR beta chain. CD4+CD25+CD127- Tregs, CD4+CD25- non-Tregs, CD4 and CD8 cells were sorted. The length of the CDR3 is 14 residues. CDR1 and CDR2 (germline): KGHSH, LQKENI. V was pared by 6 bases and J by 8 bases, with 12 bases of the junction left unmatched. The record originates from a study of Tregs in tolerant kidney transplant recipients. On the study more broadly: Recipients received nonmyeloablative bone marrow transplants from related graft donors, with transient mixed chimerism.

The repertoire was sequenced with immunoSEQ multiplex PCR; TCRdb's copy has only in-frame clones and lacks some. This sample has roughly 99,000 clones, with roughly 93% found just once. Sample: CD4+ T cells from blood, taken before the transplant. This TCR came from a human donor who received a combined kidney and bone marrow transplant. The chain joins TRBV18 to TRBJ2-5, with 7 bases aligning to TRBD2. The CDR3 coding sequence is TGTGCCAGCTCCCCAGCGGGGAAGCATGGAACCCAGTACTTC. Translating gives CASSPAGKHGTQYF.